These 14 T cell receptor beta chains were sequenced from one sample in a study of blood T cell repertoires in COVID-19 (TCRdb year 2020). Libraries were constructed by the immunoSEQ multiplex PCR assay. In TCRdb, the immuneACCESS table is reduced to in-frame sequences with V and J assigned. These tables do not hold every clone; where another copy was compared, an unresolved V gene accounts for under half, and the others remain unexplained. In all, the sample holds more than 120,000 clones, and approximately 86% of those were seen once. The ten top clones hold approximately 0.95% of the sample. The sample taken for sequencing was peripheral blood. The receptor set was obtained from a woman in her forties or fifties with acute or convalescent COVID-19.

This clone showed up just a few times. V is TRBV29-1 and J is TRBJ1-2; no firm D call. The germline V and J ends were trimmed by 7 bases and 0 bases, with 9 bases remaining between them. CDR3 length: 12 residues. CDR1 and CDR2 from the germline V gene are SQVTM and ANQGSEA. CDR3 sequence reads: CSGVQANYGYTF. The CDR3, as DNA: TGCAGCGGAGTCCAGGCTAACTATGGCTACACCTTC.

CDR3 amino acids: CASSYRDRGSGELFF. The CDR3 region has the DNA TGTGCCAGCAGTTACCGGGACAGGGGGTCCGGGGAGCTGTTTTTT. This chain uses TRBV28 with TRBJ2-2; TRBD1 matches at 11 bases. Per the germline V gene, CDR1 is MDHEN and CDR2 is SYDVKM. Trimming removed 4 bases from V and 6 bases from J; junction bases left unmatched: 4. The CDR3 extends over 15 amino acids.

The CDR3 DNA reads as TGTGCCTGGAGTGAGTACATGAACACTGAAGCTTTCTTT. Encoded protein: CAWSEYMNTEAFF. V usage is TRBV30 and J usage is TRBJ1-1; D is undetermined. The CDR3 totals 13 residues. The ends were cut back, 1 base at V and 0 bases at J, with 6 bases in the middle. Per germline, CDR1 GTSNPN and CDR2 SVGIG (reference sequence). The full variable domain, in which reference TRBV30 and TRBJ1-1 provide the parts outside the CDR3, is SQTIHQWPATLVQPVGSPLSLECTVEGTSNPNLYWYRQAAGRGLQLLFYSVGIGQISSEVPQNLSASRPQDRQFILSSKKLLLSDSGFYLCAWSEYMNTEAFFGQGTRLTVV.

The chain combines TRBV6-5 with TRBJ1-3, with no clear D. The germline V gene has CDR1 MNHEY and CDR2 SVGAGI. The CDR3 totals 15 residues. Trimming cost V 5 bases and J 0 bases, with 11 bases left between them. The CDR3 nucleotides read TGTGCCAGCAGTACCTCTCAGGCCTCTGGAAACACCATATATTTT. This encodes CASSTSQASGNTIYF.

The rearrangement uses TRBV5-1 and TRBJ2-5; D gene unclear. The germline V and J ends were trimmed by 1 base and 1 base, with 5 bases remaining between them. The CDR3 runs to 13 residues. In germline, CDR1 is SGHRS, CDR2 YFSETQ. The CDR3 here is CASSLRLQETQYF. Written as DNA, the CDR3 is TGCGCCAGCAGCTTGCGACTCCAAGAGACCCAGTACTTC.

This clone appeared a single time. The rearrangement uses TRBV3-1 (or the pseudogene TRBV3-2) and TRBJ2-3, with 13 bases lining up with TRBD2. This CDR3 contains 15 residues. The germline gives CDR1 LGHDT, CDR2 YNNKEL (reference sequence). The ends lost 4 bases at V and 5 bases at J; junction bases unmatched: 3. CDR3 protein: CASSLWTSGGDTQYF. In nucleotides, the CDR3 is TGTGCCAGCAGCCTATGGACTAGCGGGGGAGATACGCAGTATTTT.

V gene TRBV28 combines with J gene TRBJ1-3, with D unresolved. The germline CDR1 and CDR2 sequences are MDHEN and SYDVKM. The CDR3 loop spans 15 amino acids. The V gene lost 4 bases and the J gene lost 1 base, with 11 bases spanning the gap. The CDR3 loop is CASSSLSFSGNTIYF. For the CDR3, the DNA is TGTGCCAGCAGTTCCCTTAGTTTTTCTGGAAACACCATATATTTT. Full variable domain (outside the CDR3, taken from reference TRBV28 and TRBJ1-3): DVKVTQSSRYLVKRTGEKVFLECVQDMDHENMFWYRQDPGLGLRLIYFSYDVKMKEKGDIPEGYSVSREKKERFSLILESASTNQTSMYLCASSSLSFSGNTIYFGEGSWLTVV.

The rearrangement uses TRBV11-1 and TRBJ2-3; D gene unclear. Trimming removed 7 bases at V and 0 bases at J, with 11 bases between. This CDR3 spans 14 amino acids. Germline lookup yields CDR1 SGHAT and CDR2 FQDESV (reference sequence). CDR3 sequence (DNA): TGTGCCAGCACCCCCGTTTTAAGCACAGATACGCAGTATTTT. It translates to CASTPVLSTDTQYF.

The DNA of the CDR3 is TGTGCCAGCAATGGACAGGGCTACGAGCAGTACTTC. Protein sequence: CASNGQGYEQYF. The chain combines TRBV28 with TRBJ2-7; 8 bases map to TRBD1. J gave up 3 bases and V 7 bases, and 2 bases lay outside the gene matches. The germline CDR1 and CDR2 sequences are MDHEN and SYDVKM. The CDR3 is 12 residues long.

This clone was seen once. This chain links TRBV7-3 with TRBJ2-3; TRBD2 matches 8 bases. Germline V gene lookup returns CDR1 SGHTA and CDR2 FQGTGA. V trimming: 2 bases; J trimming: 4 bases; junction bases outside the gene matches: 5. The CDR3 runs 15 residues. The CDR3 here is CASSLDNGGADTQYF. In DNA form, the CDR3 reads TGTGCCAGCAGCTTAGATAACGGGGGGGCAGATACGCAGTATTTT.

This clone was recorded only once. The chain recombines TRBV24-1 with TRBJ2-4, with 9 bases aligning to TRBD1. Germline assignment: CDR1 KGHDR and CDR2 SFDVKD. The CDR3 covers 17 residues. J gave up 4 bases and V 3 bases, and 9 bases lay outside the gene matches. The CDR3 is CATSDPDPGQGKNIQYF. The CDR3 nucleotides read TGTGCCACCAGTGATCCCGACCCGGGACAGGGAAAAAACATTCAGTACTTC.

The chain combines TRBV5-6 with TRBJ2-5, with D hard to call. CDR1 is SGHDT, CDR2 YYEEEE, per germline. There are 13 residues in the CDR3. V lost 4 bases, J lost 5 bases, and 12 bases lay in between. The CDR3, as DNA: TGTGCCAGCAGCAAACAGACATTGGAGACCCAGTACTTC. Protein: CASSKQTLETQYF.

The chain links TRBV18 to TRBJ1-4, with 9 bases aligning to TRBD1. Trimming took 4 bases from V and 7 from J; bases not matched to a gene: 7. Germline V gives CDR1 KGHSH, CDR2 LQKENI. The CDR3 is 15 residues long. The CDR3 protein is CASSQQGALGEKLFF. The CDR3, as DNA: TGTGCCAGCTCACAACAGGGGGCCCTAGGTGAAAAACTGTTTTTT.

This clone was seen only a few times. The chain combines TRBV7-3 with TRBJ1-2, with TRBD1 matching over 7 bases. Germline-derived CDR1 and CDR2 are SGHTA and FQGTGA. This CDR3 has 13 residues. Trimming at V came to 0 bases and at J to 6 bases, leaving 1 base not matched to a gene. The CDR3 region is CASSLTDRDGYTF. As DNA, the CDR3 is TGTGCCAGCAGCTTAACAGACAGGGATGGCTACACCTTC.